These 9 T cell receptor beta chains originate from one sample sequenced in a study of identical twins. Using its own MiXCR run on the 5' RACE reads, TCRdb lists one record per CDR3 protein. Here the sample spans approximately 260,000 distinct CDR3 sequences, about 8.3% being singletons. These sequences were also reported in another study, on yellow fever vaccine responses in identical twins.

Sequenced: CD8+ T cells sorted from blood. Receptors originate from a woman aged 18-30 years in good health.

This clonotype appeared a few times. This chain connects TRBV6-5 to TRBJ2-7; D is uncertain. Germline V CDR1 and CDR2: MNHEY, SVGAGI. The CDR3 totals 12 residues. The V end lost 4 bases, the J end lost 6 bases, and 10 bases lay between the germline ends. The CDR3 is CASSSGTLEQYF. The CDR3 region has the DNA TGTGCCAGCAGTTCCGGTACCCTCGAGCAGTACTTC.

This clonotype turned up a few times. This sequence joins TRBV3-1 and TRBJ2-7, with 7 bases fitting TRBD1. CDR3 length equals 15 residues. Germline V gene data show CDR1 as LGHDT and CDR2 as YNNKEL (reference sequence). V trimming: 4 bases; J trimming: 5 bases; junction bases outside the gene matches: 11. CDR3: CASSRTGTESHEQYF. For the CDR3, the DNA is TGTGCCAGCAGCCGGACCGGGACAGAGTCCCACGAGCAGTACTTC.

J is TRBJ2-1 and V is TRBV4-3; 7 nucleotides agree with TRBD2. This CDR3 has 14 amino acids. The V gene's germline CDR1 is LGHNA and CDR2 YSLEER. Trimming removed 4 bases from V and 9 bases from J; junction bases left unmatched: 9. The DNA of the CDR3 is TGCGCCAGCAGCCCCGGGCTAGCGGAACGTGAGCAGTTCTTC. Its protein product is CASSPGLAEREQFF.

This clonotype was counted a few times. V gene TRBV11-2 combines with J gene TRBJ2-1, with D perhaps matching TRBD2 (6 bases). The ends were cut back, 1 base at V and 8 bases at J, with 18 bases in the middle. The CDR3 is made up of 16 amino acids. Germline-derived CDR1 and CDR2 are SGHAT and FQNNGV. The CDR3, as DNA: TGTGCCAGCAGCTTAGTCGTTCGGGGGACCCAGGATGAGCAGTTCTTC. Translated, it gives CASSLVVRGTQDEQFF.

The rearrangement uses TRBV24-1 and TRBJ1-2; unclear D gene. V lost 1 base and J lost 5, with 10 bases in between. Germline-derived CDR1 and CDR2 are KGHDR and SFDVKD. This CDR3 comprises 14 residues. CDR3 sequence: CATSDLTVSYGYTF. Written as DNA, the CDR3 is TGTGCCACCAGTGATTTAACAGTTTCATATGGCTACACCTTC.

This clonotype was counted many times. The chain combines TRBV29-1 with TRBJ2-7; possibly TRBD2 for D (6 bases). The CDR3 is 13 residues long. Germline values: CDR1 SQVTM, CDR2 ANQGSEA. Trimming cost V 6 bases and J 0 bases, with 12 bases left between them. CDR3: CSVQGGDSYEQYF. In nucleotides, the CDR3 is TGCAGCGTCCAAGGCGGGGACTCCTACGAGCAGTACTTC.

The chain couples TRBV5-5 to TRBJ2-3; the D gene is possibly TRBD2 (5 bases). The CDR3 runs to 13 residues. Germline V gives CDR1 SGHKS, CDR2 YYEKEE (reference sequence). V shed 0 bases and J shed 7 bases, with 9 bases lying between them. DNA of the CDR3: TGTGCCAGCAGCTTGGAGTCGGGAAATACGCAGTATTTT. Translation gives CASSLESGNTQYF.

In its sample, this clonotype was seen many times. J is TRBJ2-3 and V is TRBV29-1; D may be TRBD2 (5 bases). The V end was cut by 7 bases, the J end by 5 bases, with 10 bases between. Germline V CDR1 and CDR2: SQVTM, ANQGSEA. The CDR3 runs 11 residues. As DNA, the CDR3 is TGCAGCGCCCTAGAGGGAGATACGCAGTATTTT. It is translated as CSALEGDTQYF.

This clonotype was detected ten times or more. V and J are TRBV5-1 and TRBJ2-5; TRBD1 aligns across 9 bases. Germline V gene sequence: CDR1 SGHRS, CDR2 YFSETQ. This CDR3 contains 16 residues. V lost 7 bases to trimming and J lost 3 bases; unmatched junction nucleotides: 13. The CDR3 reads CASSNPGQGGEETQYF. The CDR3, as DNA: TGCGCCAGCTCCAACCCGGGACAGGGTGGAGAAGAGACCCAGTACTTC.